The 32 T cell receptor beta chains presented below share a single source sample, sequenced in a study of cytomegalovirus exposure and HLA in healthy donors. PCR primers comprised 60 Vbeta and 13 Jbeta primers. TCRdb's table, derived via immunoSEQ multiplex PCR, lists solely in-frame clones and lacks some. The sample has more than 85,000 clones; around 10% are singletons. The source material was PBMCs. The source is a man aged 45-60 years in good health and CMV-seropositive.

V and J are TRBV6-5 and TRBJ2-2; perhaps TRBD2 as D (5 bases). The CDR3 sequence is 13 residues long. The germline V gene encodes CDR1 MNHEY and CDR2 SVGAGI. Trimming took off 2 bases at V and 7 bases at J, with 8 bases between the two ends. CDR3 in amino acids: CASSYNRGGELFF. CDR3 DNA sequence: TGTGCCAGCAGTTACAATCGGGGCGGGGAGCTGTTTTTT.

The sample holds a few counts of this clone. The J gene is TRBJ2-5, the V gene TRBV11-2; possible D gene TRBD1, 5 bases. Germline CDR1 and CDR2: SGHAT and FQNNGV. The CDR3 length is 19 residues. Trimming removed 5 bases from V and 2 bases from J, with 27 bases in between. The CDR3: CASSHAGQAVVFGQETQYF. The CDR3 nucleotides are TGTGCCAGCAGCCACGCAGGGCAGGCAGTGGTATTCGGACAAGAGACCCAGTACTTC.

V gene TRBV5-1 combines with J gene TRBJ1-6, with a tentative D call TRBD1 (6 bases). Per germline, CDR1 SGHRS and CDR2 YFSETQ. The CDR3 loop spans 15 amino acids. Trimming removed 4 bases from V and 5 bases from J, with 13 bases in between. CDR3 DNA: TGCGCCAGCAGCCCCGACAGGAACAATAATTCACCCCTCCACTTT. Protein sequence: CASSPDRNNNSPLHF.

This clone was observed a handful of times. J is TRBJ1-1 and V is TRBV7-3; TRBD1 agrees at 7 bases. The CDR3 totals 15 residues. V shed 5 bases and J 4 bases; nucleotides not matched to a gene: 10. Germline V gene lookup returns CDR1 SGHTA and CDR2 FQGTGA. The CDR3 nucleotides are TGTGCCAGCAGCGTTAACGCAGGGGGGAGCACTGAAGCTTTCTTT. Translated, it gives CASSVNAGGSTEAFF.

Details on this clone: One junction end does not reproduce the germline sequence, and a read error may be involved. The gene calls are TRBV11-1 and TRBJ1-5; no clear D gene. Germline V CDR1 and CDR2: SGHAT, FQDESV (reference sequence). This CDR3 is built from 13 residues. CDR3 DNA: TGTGCCAGCAGCTCACAGCGGGATCAGTCCCAGCATTTT. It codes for CASSSQRDQSQHF. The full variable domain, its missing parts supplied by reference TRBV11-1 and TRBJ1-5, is EAEVAQSPRYKITEKSQAVAFWCDPISGHATLYWYRQILGQGPELLVQFQDESVVDDSQLPKDRFSAERLKGVDSTLKIQPAELGDSAMYLCASSSQRDQSQHFGDGTRLSIL.

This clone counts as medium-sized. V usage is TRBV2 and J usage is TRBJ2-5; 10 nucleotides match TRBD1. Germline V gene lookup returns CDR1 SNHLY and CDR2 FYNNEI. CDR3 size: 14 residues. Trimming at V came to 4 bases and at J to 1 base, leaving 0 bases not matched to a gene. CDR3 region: CASSGDRGQETQYF. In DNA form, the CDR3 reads TGTGCCAGCAGTGGGGACAGGGGCCAAGAGACCCAGTACTTC.

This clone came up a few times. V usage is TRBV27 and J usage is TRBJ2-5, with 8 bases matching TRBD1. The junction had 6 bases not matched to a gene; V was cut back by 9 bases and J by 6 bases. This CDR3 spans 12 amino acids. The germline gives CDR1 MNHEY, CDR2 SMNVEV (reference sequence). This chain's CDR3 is CASWTGLKTQYF. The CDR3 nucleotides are TGTGCCAGTTGGACAGGGCTAAAGACCCAGTACTTC.

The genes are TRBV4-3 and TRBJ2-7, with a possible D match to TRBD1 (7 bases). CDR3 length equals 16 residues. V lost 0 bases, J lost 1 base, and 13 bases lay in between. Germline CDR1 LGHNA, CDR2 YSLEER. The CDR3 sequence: CASSQDRGTVSYEQYF. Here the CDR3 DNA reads TGCGCCAGCAGCCAAGATCGGGGGACAGTTTCCTACGAGCAGTACTTC.

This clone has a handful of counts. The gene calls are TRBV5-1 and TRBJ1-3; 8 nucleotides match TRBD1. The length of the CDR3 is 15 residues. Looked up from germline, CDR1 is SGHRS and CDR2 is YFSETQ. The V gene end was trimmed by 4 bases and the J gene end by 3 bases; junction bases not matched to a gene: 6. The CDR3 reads CASSPFDRGGNTIYF. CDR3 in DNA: TGCGCCAGCAGCCCGTTCGACAGGGGTGGAAACACCATATATTTT.

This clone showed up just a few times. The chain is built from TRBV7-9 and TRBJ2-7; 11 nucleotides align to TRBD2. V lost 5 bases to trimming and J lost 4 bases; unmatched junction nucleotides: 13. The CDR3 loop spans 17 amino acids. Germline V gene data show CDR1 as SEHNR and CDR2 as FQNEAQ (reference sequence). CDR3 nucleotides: TGTGCCAGCAGCCAGGGACTAGCGGCACCTAATTTTTACGAGCAGTACTTC. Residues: CASSQGLAAPNFYEQYF.

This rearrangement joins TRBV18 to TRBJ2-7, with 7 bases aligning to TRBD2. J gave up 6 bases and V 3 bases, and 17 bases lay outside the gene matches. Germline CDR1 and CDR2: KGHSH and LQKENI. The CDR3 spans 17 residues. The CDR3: CASSPYTSARGFVEQYF. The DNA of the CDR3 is TGTGCCAGCTCACCCTATACTAGCGCCCGGGGGTTCGTCGAGCAGTACTTC.

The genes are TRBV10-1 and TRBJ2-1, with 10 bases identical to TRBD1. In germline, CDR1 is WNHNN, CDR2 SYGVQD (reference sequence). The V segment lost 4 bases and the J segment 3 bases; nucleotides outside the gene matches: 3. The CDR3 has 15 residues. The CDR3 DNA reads TGCGCCAGCAGTGCGGACAGGGGGTTCTACAATGAGCAGTTCTTC. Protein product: CASSADRGFYNEQFF.

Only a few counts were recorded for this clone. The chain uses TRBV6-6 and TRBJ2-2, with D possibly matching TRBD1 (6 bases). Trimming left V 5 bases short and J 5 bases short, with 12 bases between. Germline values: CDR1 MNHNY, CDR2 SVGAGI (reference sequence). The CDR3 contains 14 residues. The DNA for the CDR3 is TGTGCCAGCAGTATTACACAGGGAACCGGGGAGCTGTTTTTT. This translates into CASSITQGTGELFF.

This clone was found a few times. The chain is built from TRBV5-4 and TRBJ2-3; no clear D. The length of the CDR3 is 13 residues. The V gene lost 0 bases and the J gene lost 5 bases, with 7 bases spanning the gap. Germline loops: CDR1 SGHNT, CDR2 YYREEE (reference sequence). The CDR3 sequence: CASSLVREDTQYF. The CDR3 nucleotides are TGTGCCAGCAGCTTGGTGCGCGAAGATACGCAGTATTTT.

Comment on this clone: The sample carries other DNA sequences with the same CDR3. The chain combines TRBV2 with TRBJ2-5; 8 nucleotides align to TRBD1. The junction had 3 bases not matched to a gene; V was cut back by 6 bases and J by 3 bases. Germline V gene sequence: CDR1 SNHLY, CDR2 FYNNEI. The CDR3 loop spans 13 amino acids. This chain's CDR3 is CASSKDREETQYF. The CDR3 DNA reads TGTGCCAGCAGCAAGGACAGGGAAGAGACCCAGTACTTC.

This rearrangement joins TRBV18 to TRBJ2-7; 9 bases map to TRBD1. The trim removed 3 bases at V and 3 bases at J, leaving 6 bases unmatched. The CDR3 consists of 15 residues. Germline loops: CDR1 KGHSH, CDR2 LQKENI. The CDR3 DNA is TGTGCCAGCTCACCTGCGGGACAGGGCCTCTACGAGCAGTACTTC. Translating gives CASSPAGQGLYEQYF.

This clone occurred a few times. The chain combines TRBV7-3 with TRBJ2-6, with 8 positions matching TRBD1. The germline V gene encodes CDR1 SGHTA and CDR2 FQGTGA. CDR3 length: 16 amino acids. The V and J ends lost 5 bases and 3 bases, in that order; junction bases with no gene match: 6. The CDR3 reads CASSPGTGGGANVLTF. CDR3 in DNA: TGTGCCAGCAGCCCCGGGACAGGTGGTGGGGCCAACGTCCTGACTTTC. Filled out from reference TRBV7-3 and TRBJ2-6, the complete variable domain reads GAGVSQTPSNKVTEKGKYVELRCDPISGHTALYWYRQSLGQGPEFLIYFQGTGAADDSGLPNDRFFAVRPEGSVSTLKIQRTERGDSAVYLCASSPGTGGGANVLTFGAGSRLTVL.

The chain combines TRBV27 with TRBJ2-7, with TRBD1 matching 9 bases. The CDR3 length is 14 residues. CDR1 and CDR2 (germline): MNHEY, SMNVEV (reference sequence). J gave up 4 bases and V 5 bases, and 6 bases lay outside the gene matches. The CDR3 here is CASSAGTGIYEQYF. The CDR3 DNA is TGTGCCAGCAGTGCCGGGACAGGGATTTACGAGCAGTACTTC.

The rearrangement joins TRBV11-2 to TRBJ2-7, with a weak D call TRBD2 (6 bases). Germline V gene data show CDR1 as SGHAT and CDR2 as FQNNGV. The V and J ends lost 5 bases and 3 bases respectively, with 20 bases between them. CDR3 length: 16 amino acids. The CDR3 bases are TGTGCCAGCAGCCCCCCCTTCTCCTGGGGACTCTACGAGCAGTACTTC. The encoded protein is CASSPPFSWGLYEQYF.

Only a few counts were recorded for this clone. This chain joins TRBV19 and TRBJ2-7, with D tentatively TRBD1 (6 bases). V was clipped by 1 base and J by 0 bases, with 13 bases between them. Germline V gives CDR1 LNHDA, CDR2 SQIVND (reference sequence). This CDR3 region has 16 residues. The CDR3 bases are TGTGCCAGTAGTATAGTGGTGAGGACAGACTCCTACGAGCAGTACTTC. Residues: CASSIVVRTDSYEQYF.

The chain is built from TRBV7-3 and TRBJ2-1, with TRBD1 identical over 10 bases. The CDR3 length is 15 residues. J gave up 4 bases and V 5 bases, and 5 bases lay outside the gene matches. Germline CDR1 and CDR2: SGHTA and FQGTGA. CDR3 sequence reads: CASSEGGQGYNEQFF. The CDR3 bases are TGTGCCAGCAGCGAAGGGGGACAGGGGTACAATGAGCAGTTCTTC.

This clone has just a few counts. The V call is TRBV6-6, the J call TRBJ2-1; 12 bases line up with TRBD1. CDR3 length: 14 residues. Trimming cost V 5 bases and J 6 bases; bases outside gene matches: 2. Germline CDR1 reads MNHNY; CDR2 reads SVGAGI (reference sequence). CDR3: CASSGTGGFNEQFF. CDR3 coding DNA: TGTGCCAGCAGTGGGACAGGGGGCTTCAATGAGCAGTTCTTC.

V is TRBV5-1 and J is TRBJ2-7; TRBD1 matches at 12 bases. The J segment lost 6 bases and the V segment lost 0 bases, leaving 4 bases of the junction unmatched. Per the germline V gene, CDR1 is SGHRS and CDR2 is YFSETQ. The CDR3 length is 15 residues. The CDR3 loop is CASSLAGTGGGEQYF. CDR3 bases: TGCGCCAGCAGCTTGGCCGGGACAGGGGGCGGCGAGCAGTACTTC.

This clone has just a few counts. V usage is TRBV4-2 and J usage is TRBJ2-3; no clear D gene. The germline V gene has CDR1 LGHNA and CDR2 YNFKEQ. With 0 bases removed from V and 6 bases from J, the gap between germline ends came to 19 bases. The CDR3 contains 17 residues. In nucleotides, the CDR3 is TGTGCCAGCAGCCAAGATGGCGGATACACCACTATGGATACGCAGTATTTT. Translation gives CASSQDGGYTTMDTQYF.

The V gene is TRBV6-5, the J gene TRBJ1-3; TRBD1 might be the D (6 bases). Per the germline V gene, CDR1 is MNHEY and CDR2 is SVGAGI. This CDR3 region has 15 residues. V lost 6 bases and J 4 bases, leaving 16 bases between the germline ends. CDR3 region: CASSKPGASGNTIYF. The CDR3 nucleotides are TGTGCCAGCAGCAAGCCAGGGGCTTCGGGAAACACCATATATTTT.

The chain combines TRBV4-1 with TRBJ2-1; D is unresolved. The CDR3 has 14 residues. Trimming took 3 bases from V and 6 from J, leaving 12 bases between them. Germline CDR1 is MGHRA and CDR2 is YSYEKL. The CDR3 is CASSQSQIGNEQFF. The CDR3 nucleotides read TGCGCCAGCAGCCAGTCGCAAATCGGCAATGAGCAGTTCTTC.

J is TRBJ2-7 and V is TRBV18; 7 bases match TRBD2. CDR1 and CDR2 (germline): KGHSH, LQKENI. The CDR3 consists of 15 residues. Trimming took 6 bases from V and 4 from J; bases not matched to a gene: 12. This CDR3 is CASSPWVSGIYEQYF. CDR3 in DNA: TGTGCCAGCTCCCCTTGGGTGAGCGGGATTTACGAGCAGTACTTC.

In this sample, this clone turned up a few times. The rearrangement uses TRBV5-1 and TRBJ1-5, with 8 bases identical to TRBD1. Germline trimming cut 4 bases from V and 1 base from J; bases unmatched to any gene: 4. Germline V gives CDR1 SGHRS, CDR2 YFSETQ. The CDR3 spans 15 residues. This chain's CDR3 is CASSPQGGSNQPQHF. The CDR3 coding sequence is TGCGCCAGCAGCCCACAGGGGGGAAGCAATCAGCCCCAGCATTTT.

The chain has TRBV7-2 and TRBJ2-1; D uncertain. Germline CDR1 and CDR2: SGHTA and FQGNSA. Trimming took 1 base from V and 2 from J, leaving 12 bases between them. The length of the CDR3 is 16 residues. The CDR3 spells CASSLDSPIPYNEQFF. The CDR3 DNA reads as TGTGCCAGCAGCTTAGACAGCCCGATCCCCTACAATGAGCAGTTCTTC.

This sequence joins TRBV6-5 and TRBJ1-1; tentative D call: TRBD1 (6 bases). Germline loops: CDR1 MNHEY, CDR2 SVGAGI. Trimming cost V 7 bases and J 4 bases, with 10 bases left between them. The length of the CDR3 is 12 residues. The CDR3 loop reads CASTRGGTEAFF. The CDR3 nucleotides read TGTGCCAGCACCCGAGGGGGCACTGAAGCTTTCTTT.

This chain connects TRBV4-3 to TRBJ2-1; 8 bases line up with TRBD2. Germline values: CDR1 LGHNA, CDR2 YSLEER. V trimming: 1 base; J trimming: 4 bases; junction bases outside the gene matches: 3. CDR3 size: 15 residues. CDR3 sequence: CASSQAGTRYNEQFF. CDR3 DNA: TGCGCCAGCAGCCAAGCCGGGACTAGATACAATGAGCAGTTCTTC.

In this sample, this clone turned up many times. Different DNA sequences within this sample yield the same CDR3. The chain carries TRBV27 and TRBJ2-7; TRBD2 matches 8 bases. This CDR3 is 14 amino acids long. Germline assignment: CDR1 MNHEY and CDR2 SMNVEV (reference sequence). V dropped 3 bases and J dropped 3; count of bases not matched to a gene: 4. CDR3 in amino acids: CASSFKSGGYEQYF. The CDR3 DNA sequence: TGTGCCAGCAGTTTTAAAAGCGGGGGCTACGAGCAGTACTTC.